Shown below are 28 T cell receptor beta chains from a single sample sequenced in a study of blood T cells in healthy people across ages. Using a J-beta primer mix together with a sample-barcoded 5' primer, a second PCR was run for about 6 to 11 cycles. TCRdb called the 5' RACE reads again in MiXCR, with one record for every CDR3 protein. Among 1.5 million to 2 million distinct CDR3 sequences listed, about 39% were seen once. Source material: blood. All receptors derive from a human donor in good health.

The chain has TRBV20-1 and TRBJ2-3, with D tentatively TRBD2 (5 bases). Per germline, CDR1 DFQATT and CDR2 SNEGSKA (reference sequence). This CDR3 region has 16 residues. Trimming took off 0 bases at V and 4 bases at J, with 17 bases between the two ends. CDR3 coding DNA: TGCAGTGCTAGAGATCTTCTAGCCTGGTTGTCAGATACGCAGTATTTT. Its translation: CSARDLLAWLSDTQYF.

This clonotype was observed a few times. CDR3 sequence reads: CSARGDGSYGYTF. The CDR3 region has the DNA TGCAGTGCTAGAGGGGACGGGAGCTATGGCTACACCTTC. V and J are TRBV20-1 and TRBJ1-2, with a possible D match to TRBD1 (5 bases). The CDR3 sequence is 13 residues long. Deletions cut 1 base from V and 4 bases from J, with 10 bases between. The germline V gene has CDR1 DFQATT and CDR2 SNEGSKA (reference sequence).

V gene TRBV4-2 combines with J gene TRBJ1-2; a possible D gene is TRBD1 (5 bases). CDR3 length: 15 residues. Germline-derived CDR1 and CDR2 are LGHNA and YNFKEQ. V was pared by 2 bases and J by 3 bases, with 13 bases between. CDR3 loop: CASSQSGGGYYGYTF. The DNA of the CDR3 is TGTGCCAGCAGCCAATCGGGCGGGGGATACTATGGCTACACCTTC.

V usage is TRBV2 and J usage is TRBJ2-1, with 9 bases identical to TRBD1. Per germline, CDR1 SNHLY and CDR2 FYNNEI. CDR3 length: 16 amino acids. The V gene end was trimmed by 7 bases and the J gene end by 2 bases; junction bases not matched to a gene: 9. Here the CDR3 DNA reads TGTGCCAGCACCAGCCCGTACAGGGGGCCCTACAATGAGCAGTTCTTC. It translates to CASTSPYRGPYNEQFF.

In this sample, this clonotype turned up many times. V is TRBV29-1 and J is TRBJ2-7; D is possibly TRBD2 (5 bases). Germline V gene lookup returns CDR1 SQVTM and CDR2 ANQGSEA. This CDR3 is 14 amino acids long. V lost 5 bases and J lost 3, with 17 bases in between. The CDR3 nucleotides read TGCAGCGTTTCCCCCGAGGTAGCGTACTACGAGCAGTACTTC. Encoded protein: CSVSPEVAYYEQYF.

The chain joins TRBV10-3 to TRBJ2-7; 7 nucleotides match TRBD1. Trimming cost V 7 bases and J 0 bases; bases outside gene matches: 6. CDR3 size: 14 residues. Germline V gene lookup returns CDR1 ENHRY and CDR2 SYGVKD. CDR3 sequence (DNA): TGTGCCATCATGAAAACAGGGGACTCCTACGAGCAGTACTTC. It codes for CAIMKTGDSYEQYF.

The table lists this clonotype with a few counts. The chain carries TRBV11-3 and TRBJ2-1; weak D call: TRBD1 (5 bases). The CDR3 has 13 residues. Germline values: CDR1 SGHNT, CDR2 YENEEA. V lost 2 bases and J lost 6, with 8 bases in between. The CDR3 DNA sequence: TGTGCCAGCAGCTTACAGGGCATCAATGAGCAGTTCTTC. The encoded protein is CASSLQGINEQFF.

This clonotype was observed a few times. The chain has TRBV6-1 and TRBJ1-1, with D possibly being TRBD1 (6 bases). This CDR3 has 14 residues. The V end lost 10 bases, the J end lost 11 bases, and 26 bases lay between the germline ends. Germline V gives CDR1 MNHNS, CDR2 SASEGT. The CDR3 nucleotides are TGTGCCACCACGCATGCAGGGGCCGCGGGTGAGGCTTTCTTT. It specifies CATTHAGAAGEAFF.

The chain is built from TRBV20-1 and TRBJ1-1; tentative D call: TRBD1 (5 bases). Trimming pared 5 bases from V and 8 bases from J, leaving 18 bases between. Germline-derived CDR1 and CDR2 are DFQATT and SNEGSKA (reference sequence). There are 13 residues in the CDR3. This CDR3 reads CSASTGPRSEAFF. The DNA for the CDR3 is TGCAGTGCTTCCACGGGGCCCAGGTCAGAAGCTTTCTTT.

CDR3 protein: CSVDKHEQFF. The CDR3 coding sequence is TGCAGCGTTGATAAACATGAGCAGTTCTTC. The chain carries TRBV29-1 and TRBJ2-1; D call uncertain. Per the germline V gene, CDR1 is SQVTM and CDR2 is ANQGSEA. The CDR3 is 10 amino acids. Deletions cut 3 bases from V and 8 bases from J, with 5 bases between.

The CDR3 bases are TGCAGTGCTAGAATAGCGGGGCAAGAGACCCAGTACTTC. Amino acid sequence: CSARIAGQETQYF. The J gene is TRBJ2-5, the V gene TRBV20-1; 8 nucleotides agree with TRBD2. In germline, CDR1 is DFQATT, CDR2 SNEGSKA (reference sequence). This CDR3 has 13 residues. J was trimmed by 2 bases and V by 2 bases; bases with no gene match: 1.

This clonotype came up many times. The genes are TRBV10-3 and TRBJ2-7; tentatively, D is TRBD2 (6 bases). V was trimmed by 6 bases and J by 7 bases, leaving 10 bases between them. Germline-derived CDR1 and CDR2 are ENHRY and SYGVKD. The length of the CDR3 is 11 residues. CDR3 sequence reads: CAISRGGEQYF. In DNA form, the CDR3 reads TGTGCCATCAGCCGGGGAGGAGAGCAGTACTTC.

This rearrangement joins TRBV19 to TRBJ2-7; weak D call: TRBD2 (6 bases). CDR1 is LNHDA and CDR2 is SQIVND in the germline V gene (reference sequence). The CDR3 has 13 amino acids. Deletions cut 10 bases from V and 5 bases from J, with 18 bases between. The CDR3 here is CANLTRSSNEQYF. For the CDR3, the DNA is TGTGCCAACTTGACTAGATCATCCAACGAGCAGTACTTC. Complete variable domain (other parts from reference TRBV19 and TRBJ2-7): DGGITQSPKYLFRKEGQNVTLSCEQNLNHDAMYWYRQDPGQGLRLIYYSQIVNDFQKGDIAEGYSVSREKKESFPLTVTSAQKNPTAFYLCANLTRSSNEQYFGPGTRLTVT.

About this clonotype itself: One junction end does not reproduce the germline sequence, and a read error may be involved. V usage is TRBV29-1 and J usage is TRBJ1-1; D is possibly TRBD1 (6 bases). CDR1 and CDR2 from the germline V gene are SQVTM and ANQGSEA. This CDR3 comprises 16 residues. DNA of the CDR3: TGCAGCGTTGCGCTGGACAGCCGCGTAATGAACACTGAAGTTTTCTTT. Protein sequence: CSVALDSRVMNTEVFF. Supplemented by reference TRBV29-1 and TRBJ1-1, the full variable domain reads SAVISQKPSRDICQRGTSLTIQCQVDSQVTMMFWYRQQPGQSLTLIATANQGSEATYESGFVIDKFPISRPNLTFSTLTVSNMSPEDSSIYLCSVALDSRVMNTEVFFGQGTRLTVV.

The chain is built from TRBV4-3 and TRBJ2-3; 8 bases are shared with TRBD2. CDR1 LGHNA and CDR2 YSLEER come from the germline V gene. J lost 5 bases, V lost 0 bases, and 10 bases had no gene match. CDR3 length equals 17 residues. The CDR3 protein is CASSQDGGGGNGDTQYF. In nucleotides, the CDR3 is TGCGCCAGCAGCCAAGATGGGGGCGGGGGGAATGGAGATACGCAGTATTTT.

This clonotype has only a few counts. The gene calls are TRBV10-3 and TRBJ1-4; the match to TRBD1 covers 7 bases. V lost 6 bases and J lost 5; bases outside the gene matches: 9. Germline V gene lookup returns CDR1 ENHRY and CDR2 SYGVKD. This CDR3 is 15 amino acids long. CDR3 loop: CAISPGGRENEKLFF. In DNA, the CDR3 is TGTGCCATCAGCCCAGGGGGGCGGGAAAATGAAAAACTGTTTTTT.

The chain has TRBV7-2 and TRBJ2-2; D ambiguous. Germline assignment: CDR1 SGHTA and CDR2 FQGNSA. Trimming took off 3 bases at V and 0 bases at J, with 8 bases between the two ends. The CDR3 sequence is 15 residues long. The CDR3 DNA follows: TGTGCCAGCAGCTTTAATGGCGCGAACACCGGGGAGCTGTTTTTT. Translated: CASSFNGANTGELFF.

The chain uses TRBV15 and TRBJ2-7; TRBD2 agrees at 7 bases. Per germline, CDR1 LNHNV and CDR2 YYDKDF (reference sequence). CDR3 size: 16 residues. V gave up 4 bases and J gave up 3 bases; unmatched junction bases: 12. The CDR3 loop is CATSMRGRGGDYEQYF. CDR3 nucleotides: TGTGCCACCAGCATGCGAGGACGGGGAGGGGACTACGAGCAGTACTTC.

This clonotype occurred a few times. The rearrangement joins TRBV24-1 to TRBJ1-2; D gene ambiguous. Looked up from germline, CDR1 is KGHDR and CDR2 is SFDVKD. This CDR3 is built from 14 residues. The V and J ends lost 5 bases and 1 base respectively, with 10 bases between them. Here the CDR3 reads CATSGPRINYGYTF. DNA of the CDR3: TGTGCCACCAGTGGTCCCAGAATTAACTATGGCTACACCTTC.

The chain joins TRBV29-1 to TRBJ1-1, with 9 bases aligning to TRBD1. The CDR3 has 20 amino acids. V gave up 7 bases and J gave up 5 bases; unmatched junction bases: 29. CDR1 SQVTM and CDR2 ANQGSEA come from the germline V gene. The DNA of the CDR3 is TGCAGCGCTGGGGGACCCCTGGGGACCTCAACAGGGGGCGCGGAAACTGAAGCTTTCTTT. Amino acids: CSAGGPLGTSTGGAETEAFF.

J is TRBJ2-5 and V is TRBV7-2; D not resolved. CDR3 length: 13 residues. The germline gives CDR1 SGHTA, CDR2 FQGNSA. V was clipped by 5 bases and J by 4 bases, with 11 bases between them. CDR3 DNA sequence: TGTGCCAGCAGCCCCCGAATGTCAGAGACCCAGTACTTC. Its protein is CASSPRMSETQYF.

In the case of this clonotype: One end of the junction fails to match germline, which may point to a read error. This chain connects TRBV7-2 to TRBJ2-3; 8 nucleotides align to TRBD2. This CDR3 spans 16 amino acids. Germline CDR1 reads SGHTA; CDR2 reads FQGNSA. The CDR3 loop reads CASSLLGGGLGDTQYF. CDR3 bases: TGTGCTAGCAGCTTACTCGGGGGGGGTTTAGGAGATACGCAGTATTTT.

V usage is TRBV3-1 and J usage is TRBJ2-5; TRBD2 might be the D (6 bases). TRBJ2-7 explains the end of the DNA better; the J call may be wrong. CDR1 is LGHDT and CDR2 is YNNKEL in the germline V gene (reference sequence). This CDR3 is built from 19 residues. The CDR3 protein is CASSQDLPIMQGGDYEQYF. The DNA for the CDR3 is TGTGCCAGCAGCCAAGACCTGCCCATAATGCAGGGCGGGGACTACGAGCAGTACTTC.

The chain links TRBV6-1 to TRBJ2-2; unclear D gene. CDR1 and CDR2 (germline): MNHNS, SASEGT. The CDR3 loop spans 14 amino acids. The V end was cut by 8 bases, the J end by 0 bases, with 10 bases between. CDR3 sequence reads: CASLGDPNTGELFF. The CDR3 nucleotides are TGTGCCAGCCTCGGAGACCCGAACACCGGGGAGCTGTTTTTT.

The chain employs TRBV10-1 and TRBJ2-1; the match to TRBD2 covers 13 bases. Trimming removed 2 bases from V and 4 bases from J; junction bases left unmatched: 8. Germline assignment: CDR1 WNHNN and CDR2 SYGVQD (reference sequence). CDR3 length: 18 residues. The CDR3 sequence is CASSEPVGTSGAYNEQFF. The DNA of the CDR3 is TGCGCCAGCAGTGAGCCAGTTGGGACTAGCGGGGCTTACAATGAGCAGTTCTTC.

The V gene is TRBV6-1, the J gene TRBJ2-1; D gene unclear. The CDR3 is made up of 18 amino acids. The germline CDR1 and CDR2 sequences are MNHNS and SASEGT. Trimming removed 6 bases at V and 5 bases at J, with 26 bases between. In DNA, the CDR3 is TGTGCCAGCAGCAACGTACGGTATTTCTTGGTGATAAACAATGAGCAGTTCTTC. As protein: CASSNVRYFLVINNEQFF.

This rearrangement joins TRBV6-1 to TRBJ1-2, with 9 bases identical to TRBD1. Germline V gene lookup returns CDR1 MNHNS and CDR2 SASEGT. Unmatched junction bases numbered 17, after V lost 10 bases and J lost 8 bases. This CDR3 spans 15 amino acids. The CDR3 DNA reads TGTGCCACCTCCGAAATCCCCGGGACAGGGAAAGGCTACACCTTC. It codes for CATSEIPGTGKGYTF.

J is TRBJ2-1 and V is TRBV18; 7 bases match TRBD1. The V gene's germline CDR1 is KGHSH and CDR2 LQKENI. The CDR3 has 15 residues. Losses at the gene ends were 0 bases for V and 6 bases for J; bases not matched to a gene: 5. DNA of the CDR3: TGTGCCAGCTCACCACCGTCACCAGGGGGCAATGAGCAGTTCTTC. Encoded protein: CASSPPSPGGNEQFF.